The present T cell receptor (beta chain) was sequenced within a study of cytotoxic CD8 clonotypes in ibrutinib-treated CLL (dated by TCRdb to the early 2020s). Regarding the research as a whole: The cohort had 11 relapsed/refractory and approximately 15 treatment-naive patients; 17 to 18 were IGHV unmutated. Responses were partial in 24 patients and complete in 2; after median 68 months follow-up, around 14 stayed in remission and some twelve progressed. Response samples were obtained after a median of around eleven months of treatment, with a range of roughly 6 to 40 months. Samples averaged roughly 260,000 productive templates and 90,000 to 100,000 productive rearrangements. Of the approximately 86 people in the trial, about two dozen had longitudinal samples available. Cryopreserved peripheral blood mononuclear cells were obtained prior to treatment, at the time of response, and at either disease progression or sustained remission. Findings and caveats that apply to the study as a whole: Baseline clonality was found to be higher than that of age-matched healthy donors and was strongly correlated with circulating CD8+ T-cell counts. Lymph node repertoires were not examined, and the timing of sampling was not matched between patients in sustained remission and those whose disease progressed. Clonality increased at ibrutinib response, stayed stable in sustained remission, and fell back toward baseline at progression. Public clonotypes were rare and either contracted or stayed stable during treatment, and the rise in clonality at ibrutinib response reflected the expansion of private clonotypes.

The goal of deep resolution MiSeq sequencing was a depth between 1 in 1 million and 1 in 200,000 T cells, and coverage averaged 10x per clonotype. The immunoSEQ hsTCRB Kit was used to generate TCR beta libraries. Under the source paper's analysis protocol: The data were analyzed with ImmunoSEQ Analyzer and ImmunoSEQ Data Assistant, and V, D and J gene assignments followed IMGT definitions. Clonality, which ranges from 0 to 1, was calculated by subtracting the normalized Shannon entropy of productive rearrangement frequencies from one. Public clonotype analysis was restricted to overrepresented clonotypes comprising at least 0.05% of each patient's repertoire. Repertoires from 10 to 15 age-matched healthy donors in immuneACCESS were used as clonality controls. In TCRdb, the immuneACCESS table is reduced to in-frame sequences with V and J assigned. These tables do not hold every clone; where another copy was compared, an unresolved V gene accounts for under half, and the others remain unexplained. The V and J calls and the clone size are those of that table, but D and trimming were determined from the DNA. The sample table lists about 310,000 clones, 80% of them with a count of one. About 6.3% of the sample lies in the top ten.

As to this clone: Its target antigen remains unknown. It has no much larger one-base neighbor in the sample; base qualities were not kept.

Approximately 2 micrograms of genomic DNA were extracted from cryopreserved PBMCs for TCR beta library preparation. Longitudinal blood samples from CLL patients on ibrutinib monotherapy were analyzed using high-throughput TCR beta sequencing. The patients took part in an open-label, single-center phase 2 trial of ibrutinib monotherapy. This receptor was obtained from a human donor with chronic lymphocytic leukemia. The sample in question was PBMCs, obtained before ibrutinib treatment.

The CDR3 region: CAISDFESGRLYEQYF. The DNA sequence is given as TGTGCCATCAGTGATTTTGAAAGCGGGAGGTTATACGAGCAGTACTTC. The chain employs TRBV10-3 and TRBJ2-7; TRBD2 lines up with 9 middle nucleotides. The CDR1 and CDR2 encoded by the germline V gene are ENHRY and SYGVKD. V has 3 bases trimmed and J has 4 bases trimmed; junction bases matching no gene number 10. The CDR3 runs 16 amino acids, cysteine and phenylalanine included. Only CDR3 DNA remains: 48 bases, in frame from the first base.